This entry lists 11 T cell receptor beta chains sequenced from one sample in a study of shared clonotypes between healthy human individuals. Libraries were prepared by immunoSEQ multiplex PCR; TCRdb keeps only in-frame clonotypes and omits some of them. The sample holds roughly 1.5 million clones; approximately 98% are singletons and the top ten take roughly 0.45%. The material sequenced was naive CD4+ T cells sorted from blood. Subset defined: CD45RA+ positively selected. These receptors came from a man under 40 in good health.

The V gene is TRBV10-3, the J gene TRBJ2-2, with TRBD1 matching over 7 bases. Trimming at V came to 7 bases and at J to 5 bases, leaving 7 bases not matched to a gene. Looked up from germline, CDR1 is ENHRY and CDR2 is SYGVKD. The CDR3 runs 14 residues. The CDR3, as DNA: TGTGCCATCACTGACAGGGTGGAGACCGGGGAGCTGTTTTTT. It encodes CAITDRVETGELFF.

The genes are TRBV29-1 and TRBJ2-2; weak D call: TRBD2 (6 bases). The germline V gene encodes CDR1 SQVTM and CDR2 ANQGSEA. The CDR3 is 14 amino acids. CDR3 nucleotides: TGCAGGGACCGGGCTAGCGCGAACACCGGGGAGCTGTTTTTT. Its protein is CRDRASANTGELFF.

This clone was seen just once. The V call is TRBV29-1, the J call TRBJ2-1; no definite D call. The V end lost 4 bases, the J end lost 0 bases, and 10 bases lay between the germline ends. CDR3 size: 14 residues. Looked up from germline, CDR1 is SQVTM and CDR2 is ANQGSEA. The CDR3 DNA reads TGCAGCGTTGTGAGCTTTAGCTCCTACAATGAGCAGTTCTTC. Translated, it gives CSVVSFSSYNEQFF.

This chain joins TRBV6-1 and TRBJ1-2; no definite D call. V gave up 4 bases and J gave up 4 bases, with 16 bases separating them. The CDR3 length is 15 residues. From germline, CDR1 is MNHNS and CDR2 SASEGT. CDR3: CASSVSIPGLYGYTF. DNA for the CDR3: TGTGCCAGCAGTGTCAGTATCCCAGGCCTCTATGGCTACACCTTC.

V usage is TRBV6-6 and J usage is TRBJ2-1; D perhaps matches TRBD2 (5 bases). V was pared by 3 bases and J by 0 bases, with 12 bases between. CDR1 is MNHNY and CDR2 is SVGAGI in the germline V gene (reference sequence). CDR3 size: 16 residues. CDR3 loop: CASSYRAGVSYNEQFF. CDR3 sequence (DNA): TGTGCCAGCAGTTATAGGGCGGGCGTCTCCTACAATGAGCAGTTCTTC.

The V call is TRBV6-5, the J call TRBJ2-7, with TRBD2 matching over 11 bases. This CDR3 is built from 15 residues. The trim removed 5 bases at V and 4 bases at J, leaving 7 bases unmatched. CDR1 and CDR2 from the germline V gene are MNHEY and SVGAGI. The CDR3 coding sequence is TGTGCCAGCAGTCAACTAGCGGGAGCGTCGTACGAGCAGTACTTC. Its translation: CASSQLAGASYEQYF.

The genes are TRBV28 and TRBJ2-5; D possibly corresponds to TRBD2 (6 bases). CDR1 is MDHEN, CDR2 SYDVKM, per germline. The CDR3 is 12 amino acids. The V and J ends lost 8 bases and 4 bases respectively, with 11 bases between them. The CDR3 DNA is TGTGCCAGCGGGGGTAGCGGAGAGACCCAGTACTTC. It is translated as CASGGSGETQYF.

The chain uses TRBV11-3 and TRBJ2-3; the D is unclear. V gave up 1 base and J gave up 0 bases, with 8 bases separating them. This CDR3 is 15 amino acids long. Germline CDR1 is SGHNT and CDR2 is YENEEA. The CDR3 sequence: CASSLADRSTDTQYF. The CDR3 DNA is TGTGCCAGCAGCTTAGCCGACCGGAGCACAGATACGCAGTATTTT. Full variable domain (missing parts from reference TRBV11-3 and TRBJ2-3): EAGVVQSPRYKIIEKKQPVAFWCNPISGHNTLYWYLQNLGQGPELLIRYENEEAVDDSQLPKDRFSAERLKGVDSTLKIQPAELGDSAVYLCASSLADRSTDTQYFGPGTRLTVL.

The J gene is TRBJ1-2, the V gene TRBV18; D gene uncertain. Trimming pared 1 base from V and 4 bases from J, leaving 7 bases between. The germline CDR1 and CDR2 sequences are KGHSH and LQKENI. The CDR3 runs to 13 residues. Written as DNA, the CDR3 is TGTGCCAGCTCACCACAGGCAGTCTATGGCTACACCTTC. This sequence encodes CASSPQAVYGYTF.

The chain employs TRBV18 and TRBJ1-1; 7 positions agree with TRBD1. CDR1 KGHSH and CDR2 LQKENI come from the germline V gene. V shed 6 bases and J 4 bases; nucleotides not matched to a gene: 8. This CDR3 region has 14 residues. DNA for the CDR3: TGTGCCAGCTCGGTTACAGGGGATGTCACTGAAGCTTTCTTT. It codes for CASSVTGDVTEAFF.

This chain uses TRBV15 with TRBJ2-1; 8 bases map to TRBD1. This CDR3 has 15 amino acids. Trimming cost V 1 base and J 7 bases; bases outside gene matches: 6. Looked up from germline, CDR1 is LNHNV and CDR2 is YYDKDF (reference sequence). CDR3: CATSRGGQGQNEQFF. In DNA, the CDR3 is TGTGCCACCAGCAGAGGAGGACAGGGTCAAAATGAGCAGTTCTTC.